Each of the 14 T cell receptor beta chains below was sequenced from the same sample in a study of regulatory T cells in long-lasting Graves disease. Investigators prepared the TCR beta libraries by applying iRepertoire HTBI primers and Arm-PCR of CDR3 regions. Using its own MiXCR run on the multiplex PCR reads, TCRdb lists one record per CDR3 protein. The sample contains hundreds of thousands of distinct CDR3 sequences, less than 20% of which appear only once. Time point specified: newly diagnosed GD, antithyroid drugs for less than 3 months. RNA from PBMCs was the source of the TCR library. These same records also appear under a second study, on T cells in Graves' hyperthyroidism and ophthalmopathy.

The sequences come from peripheral blood mononuclear cells (PBMCs), collected at new diagnosis, from a patient treated with antithyroid drugs. Receptors were obtained from a young woman with Graves disease.

This clonotype was seen repeatedly, ten times or more. As DNA, the CDR3 is TGTGCCAGCAGTGTCCCTGAACAGCAACATACCATGAACACTGAAGCTTTCTTT. Protein sequence: CASSVPEQQHTMNTEAFF. V and J are TRBV6-1 and TRBJ1-1; D is unresolved. The germline V gene has CDR1 MNHNS and CDR2 SASEGT. V dropped 4 bases and J dropped 0 bases, with 21 bases sitting between them. The CDR3 has 18 amino acids.

This clonotype was seen repeatedly, ten times or more. The chain recombines TRBV28 with TRBJ1-1; D ambiguous. The length of the CDR3 is 11 residues. V was pared by 7 bases and J by 5 bases, with 8 bases between. CDR1 and CDR2 from the germline V gene are MDHEN and SYDVKM. The CDR3 bases are TGTGCCAGCACCTCCGCGACTGAAGCTTTCTTT. The encoded protein is CASTSATEAFF.

At least ten counts were recorded for this clonotype. The chain couples TRBV29-1 to TRBJ2-3, with a weak D call TRBD1 (6 bases). The J call may be incorrect, as the DNA end agrees better with TRBJ2-4. This CDR3 is built from 14 residues. Germline V gene data show CDR1 as SQVTM and CDR2 as ANQGSEA. The CDR3 bases are TGCAGCGTTGAAGATCGACAGGAGACATACGGTCAGTACTTC. It codes for CSVEDRQETYGQYF.

This clonotype was observed many times. The V and J genes are TRBV7-3 and TRBJ2-3; TRBD1 aligns across 7 bases. The CDR3 loop spans 15 amino acids. Germline V gives CDR1 SGHTA, CDR2 FQGTGA. The V gene end was trimmed by 1 base and the J gene end by 6 bases; junction bases not matched to a gene: 7. CDR3 in DNA: TGTGCCAGCAGCTTAAAGGCAGGGGGACAGGATACGCAGTATTTT. Its protein is CASSLKAGGQDTQYF.

This clonotype was seen ten or more times. The chain is built from TRBV10-1 and TRBJ2-3; D gene ambiguous. Germline lookup yields CDR1 WNHNN and CDR2 SYGVQD (reference sequence). V dropped 8 bases and J dropped 7 bases, with 7 bases sitting between them. CDR3 size: 10 residues. The CDR3 reads CASDGNTQYF. For the CDR3, the DNA is TGCGCCAGCGATGGAAATACGCAGTATTTT.

This chain uses TRBV30 with TRBJ2-7; 8 bases align to TRBD1. Germline V gene lookup returns CDR1 GTSNPN and CDR2 SVGIG (reference sequence). CDR3 length: 12 amino acids. Trimming at V came to 4 bases and at J to 6 bases, leaving 5 bases not matched to a gene. CDR3 nucleotides: TGTGCCTGGAAGGACAGGGCGAGCGAGCAGTACTTC. Translating it yields CAWKDRASEQYF.

This clonotype was found many times. The V gene is TRBV12-5, the J gene TRBJ1-1; no clear D gene. Trimming took 6 bases from V and 1 from J, leaving 9 bases between them. This CDR3 contains 13 residues. Germline values: CDR1 LGHNT, CDR2 FRNRAP. The DNA of the CDR3 is TGTGCTAGTGGGAGGACGGGGAACACTGAAGCTTTCTTT. The encoded protein is CASGRTGNTEAFF.

This clonotype was counted at least ten times. The chain employs TRBV28 and TRBJ2-3; D is perhaps TRBD2 (5 bases). CDR1 and CDR2 (germline): MDHEN, SYDVKM. CDR3 length: 14 residues. V dropped 6 bases and J dropped 2 bases, with 12 bases sitting between them. The CDR3 here is CASRATEATDTQYF. CDR3 DNA sequence: TGTGCCAGCAGAGCGACGGAGGCCACAGATACGCAGTATTTT.

The V call is TRBV11-1, the J call TRBJ2-7; a weak D match, TRBD1 (6 bases). CDR3 length equals 13 residues. Per the germline V gene, CDR1 is SGHAT and CDR2 is FQDESV (reference sequence). The ends were cut back, 5 bases at V and 3 bases at J, with 11 bases in the middle. CDR3 sequence: CASSRQEYYEQYF. The DNA of the CDR3 is TGTGCCAGCAGCCGACAGGAATACTACGAGCAGTACTTC.

V usage is TRBV27 and J usage is TRBJ2-7; TRBD2 agrees at 7 bases. The germline V gene has CDR1 MNHEY and CDR2 SMNVEV (reference sequence). The ends lost 1 base at V and 6 bases at J; junction bases unmatched: 9. CDR3 length equals 15 residues. Here the CDR3 reads CASSLWGGVGTEQYF. The CDR3 DNA reads TGTGCCAGCAGTTTATGGGGGGGAGTTGGAACCGAGCAGTACTTC.

This clonotype appeared a few times. The chain is built from TRBV29-1 and TRBJ2-1; D is uncertain. Germline-derived CDR1 and CDR2 are SQVTM and ANQGSEA. The CDR3 has 10 amino acids. Trimming stripped 2 bases from V and 8 bases from J, with 4 bases between. DNA of the CDR3: TGCAGCGTTGAATGGTATGAGCAGTTCTTC. Translating gives CSVEWYEQFF.

This clonotype was counted a few times. This chain uses TRBV6-2 or TRBV6-3 with TRBJ1-6; D remains unclear. Germline CDR1 MNHEY, CDR2 SVGEGT. The CDR3 runs 16 residues. Deletions cut 2 bases from V and 10 bases from J, with 18 bases between. The CDR3 loop is CASSYPPGRAGSPLHF. CDR3 in DNA: TGTGCCAGCAGTTACCCTCCTGGGAGGGCCGGGTCACCCCTCCACTTT.

A remark on this clonotype: An end of the junction differs from the germline gene, which may be a read error. The CDR3, as DNA: TGTGCCAGCAGCTCCTCGAGTGTGTACCCGGGGTCCGAGCCGTACTTC. Translation gives CASSSSSVYPGSEPYF. The chain couples TRBV14 to TRBJ2-7; D might be TRBD2 (5 bases). The germline CDR1 and CDR2 sequences are SGHDN and FVKESK. The CDR3 covers 16 residues.

This clonotype was detected many times. V gene TRBV3-1 combines with J gene TRBJ1-1; D is ambiguous. Trimming took off 2 bases at V and 1 base at J, with 5 bases between the two ends. This CDR3 has 13 amino acids. Germline V gene data show CDR1 as LGHDT and CDR2 as YNNKEL (reference sequence). CDR3 amino acids: CASSQSSNTEAFF. CDR3 in DNA: TGTGCCAGCAGCCAATCCTCGAACACTGAAGCTTTCTTT.